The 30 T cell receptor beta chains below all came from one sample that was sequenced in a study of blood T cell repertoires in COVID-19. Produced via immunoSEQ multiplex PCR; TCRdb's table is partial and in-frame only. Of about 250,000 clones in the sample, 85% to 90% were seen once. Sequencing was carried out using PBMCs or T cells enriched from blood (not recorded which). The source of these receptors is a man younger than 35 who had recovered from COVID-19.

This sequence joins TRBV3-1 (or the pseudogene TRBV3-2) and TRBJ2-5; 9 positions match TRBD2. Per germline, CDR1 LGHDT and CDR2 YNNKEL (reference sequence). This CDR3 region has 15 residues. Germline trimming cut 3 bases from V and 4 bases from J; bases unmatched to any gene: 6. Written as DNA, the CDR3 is TGTGCCAGCAGCCAGGGCGGGAGGGCCCGAGAGACCCAGTACTTC. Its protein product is CASSQGGRARETQYF.

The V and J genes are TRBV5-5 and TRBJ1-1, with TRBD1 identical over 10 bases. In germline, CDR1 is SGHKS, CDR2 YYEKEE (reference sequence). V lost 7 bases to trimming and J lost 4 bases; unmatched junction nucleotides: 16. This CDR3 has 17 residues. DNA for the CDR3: TGTGCCAGCCTAAGACAGGGGGCGTTAGGAAGGAGCACTGAAGCTTTCTTT. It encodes CASLRQGALGRSTEAFF.

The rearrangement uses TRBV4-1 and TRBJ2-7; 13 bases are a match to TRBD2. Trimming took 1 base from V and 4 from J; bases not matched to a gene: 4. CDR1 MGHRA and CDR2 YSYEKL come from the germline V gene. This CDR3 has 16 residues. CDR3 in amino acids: CASSQGGLAGVYEQYF. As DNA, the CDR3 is TGCGCCAGCAGCCAAGGCGGACTAGCGGGAGTGTACGAGCAGTACTTC.

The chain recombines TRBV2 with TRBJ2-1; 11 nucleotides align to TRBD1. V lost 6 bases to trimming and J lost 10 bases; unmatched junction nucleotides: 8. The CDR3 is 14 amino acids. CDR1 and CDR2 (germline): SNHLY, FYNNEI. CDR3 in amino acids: CASRLRTGGGEQFF. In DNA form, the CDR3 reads TGTGCCAGCAGACTCAGGACAGGGGGCGGCGAGCAGTTCTTC.

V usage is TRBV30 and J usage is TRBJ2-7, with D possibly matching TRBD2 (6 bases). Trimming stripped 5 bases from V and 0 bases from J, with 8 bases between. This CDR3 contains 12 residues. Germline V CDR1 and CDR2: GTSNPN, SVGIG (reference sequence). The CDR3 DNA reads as TGTGCCTGGGACGGGGGCTCCTACGAGCAGTACTTC. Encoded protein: CAWDGGSYEQYF. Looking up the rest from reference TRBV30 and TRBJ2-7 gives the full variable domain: SQTIHQWPATLVQPVGSPLSLECTVEGTSNPNLYWYRQAAGRGLQLLFYSVGIGQISSEVPQNLSASRPQDRQFILSSKKLLLSDSGFYLCAWDGGSYEQYFGPGTRLTVT.

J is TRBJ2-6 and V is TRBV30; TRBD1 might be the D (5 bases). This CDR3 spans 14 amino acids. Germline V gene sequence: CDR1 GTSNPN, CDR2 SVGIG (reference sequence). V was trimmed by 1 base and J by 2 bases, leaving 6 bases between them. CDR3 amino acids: CAWSEGAGANVLTF. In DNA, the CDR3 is TGTGCCTGGAGTGAAGGGGCTGGGGCCAACGTCCTGACTTTC.

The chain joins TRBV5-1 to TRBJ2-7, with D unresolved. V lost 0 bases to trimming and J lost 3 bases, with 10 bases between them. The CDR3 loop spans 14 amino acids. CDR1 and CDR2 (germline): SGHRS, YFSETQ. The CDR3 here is CASSLAQSHYEQYF. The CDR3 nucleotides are TGCGCCAGCAGCTTGGCTCAGTCCCACTACGAGCAGTACTTC.

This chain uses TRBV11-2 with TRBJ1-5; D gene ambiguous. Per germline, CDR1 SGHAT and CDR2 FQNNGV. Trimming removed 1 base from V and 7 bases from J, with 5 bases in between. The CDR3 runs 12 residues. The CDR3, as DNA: TGTGCCAGCAGCTTAGTTGGCCAGCCCCAGCATTTT. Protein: CASSLVGQPQHF.

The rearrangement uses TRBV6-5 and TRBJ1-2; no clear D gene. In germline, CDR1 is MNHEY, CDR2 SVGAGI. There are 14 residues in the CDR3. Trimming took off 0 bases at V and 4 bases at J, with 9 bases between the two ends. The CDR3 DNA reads TGTGCCAGCAGTTACTCGTCAGGCAGCTATGGCTACACCTTC. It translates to CASSYSSGSYGYTF.

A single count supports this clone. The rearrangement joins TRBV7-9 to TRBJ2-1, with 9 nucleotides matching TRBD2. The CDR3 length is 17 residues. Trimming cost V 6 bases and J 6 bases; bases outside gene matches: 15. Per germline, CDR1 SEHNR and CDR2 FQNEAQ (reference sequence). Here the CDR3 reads CASRTSGRRDVGNEQFF. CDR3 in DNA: TGTGCCAGCAGGACTAGCGGTCGGCGGGATGTCGGCAATGAGCAGTTCTTC.

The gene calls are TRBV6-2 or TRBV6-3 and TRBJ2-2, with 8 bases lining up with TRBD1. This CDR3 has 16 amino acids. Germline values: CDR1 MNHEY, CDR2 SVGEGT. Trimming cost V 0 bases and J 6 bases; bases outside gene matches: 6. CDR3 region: CASSYSGTGRSGELFF. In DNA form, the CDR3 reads TGTGCCAGCAGTTACTCGGGGACAGGCCGTTCCGGGGAGCTGTTTTTT.

The CDR3 loop reads CASSLRQGLNYGYTF. DNA for the CDR3: TGCGCCAGCAGCTTACGACAGGGCCTTAACTATGGCTACACCTTC. This chain links TRBV5-1 with TRBJ1-2; 7 nucleotides align to TRBD1. Looked up from germline, CDR1 is SGHRS and CDR2 is YFSETQ. V shed 2 bases and J 1 base; nucleotides not matched to a gene: 5. The CDR3 totals 15 residues.

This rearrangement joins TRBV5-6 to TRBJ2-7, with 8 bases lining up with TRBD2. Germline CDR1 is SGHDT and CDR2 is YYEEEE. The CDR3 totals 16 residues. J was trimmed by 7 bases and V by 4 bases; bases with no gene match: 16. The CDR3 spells CASSLISGVGFLEQYF. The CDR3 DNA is TGTGCCAGCAGCCTTATTAGCGGGGTTGGTTTTTTGGAGCAGTACTTC.

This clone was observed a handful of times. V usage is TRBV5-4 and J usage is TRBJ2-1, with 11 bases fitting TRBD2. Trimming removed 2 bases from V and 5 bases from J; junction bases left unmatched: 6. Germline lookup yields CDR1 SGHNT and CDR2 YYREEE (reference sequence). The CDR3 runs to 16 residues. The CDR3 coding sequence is TGTGCCAGCAGCTTCATAGCTAGCGGGGGGCACAATGAGCAGTTCTTC. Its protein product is CASSFIASGGHNEQFF.

CDR3 DNA: TGCAGTGCTAGTCCCAGGGACAGGGGATTCCATGGCTACACCTTC. Translation: CSASPRDRGFHGYTF. V gene TRBV20-1 combines with J gene TRBJ1-2; 10 positions match TRBD1. Germline loops: CDR1 DFQATT, CDR2 SNEGSKA (reference sequence). This CDR3 is built from 15 residues. With V trimmed by 3 bases and J by 6 bases, 10 bases remained unmatched.

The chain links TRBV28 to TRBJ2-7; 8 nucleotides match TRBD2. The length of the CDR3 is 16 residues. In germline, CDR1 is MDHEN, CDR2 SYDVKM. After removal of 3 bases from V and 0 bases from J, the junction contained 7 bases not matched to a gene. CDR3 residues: CASSFPRGGVSYEQYF. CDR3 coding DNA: TGTGCCAGCAGTTTCCCTCGGGGGGGGGTCTCCTACGAGCAGTACTTC.

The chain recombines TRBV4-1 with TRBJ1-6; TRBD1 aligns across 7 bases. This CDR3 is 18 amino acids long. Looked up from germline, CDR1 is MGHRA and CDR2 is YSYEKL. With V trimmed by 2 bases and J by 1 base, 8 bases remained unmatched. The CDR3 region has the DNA TGCGCCAGCAGCCAAACGCTTGAGGGGGCTTCCTATAATTCACCCCTCCACTTT. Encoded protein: CASSQTLEGASYNSPLHF.

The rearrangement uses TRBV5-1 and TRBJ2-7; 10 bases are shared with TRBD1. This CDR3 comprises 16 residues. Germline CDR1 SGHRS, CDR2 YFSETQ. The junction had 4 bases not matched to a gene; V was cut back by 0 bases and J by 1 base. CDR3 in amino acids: CASSLGTGGSSYEQYF. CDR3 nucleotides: TGCGCCAGCAGCTTGGGGACAGGGGGTTCTTCCTACGAGCAGTACTTC.

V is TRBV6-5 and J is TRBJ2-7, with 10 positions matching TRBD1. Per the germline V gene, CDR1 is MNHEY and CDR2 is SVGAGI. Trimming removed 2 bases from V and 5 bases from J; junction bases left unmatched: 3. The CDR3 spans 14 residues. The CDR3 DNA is TGTGCCAGCAGTTACCGGACAGGGGGGGACGAGCAGTACTTC. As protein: CASSYRTGGDEQYF.

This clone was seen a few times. The CDR3 bases are TGTGCCATCAGTGAGAGGTTCCGGACTACCTCTTCCTACGAGCAGTACTTC. Translated: CAISERFRTTSSYEQYF. The chain recombines TRBV10-3 with TRBJ2-7; D is perhaps TRBD2 (6 bases). CDR3 length: 17 amino acids. Trimming removed 2 bases from V and 1 base from J, with 18 bases in between. Germline V gene lookup returns CDR1 ENHRY and CDR2 SYGVKD.

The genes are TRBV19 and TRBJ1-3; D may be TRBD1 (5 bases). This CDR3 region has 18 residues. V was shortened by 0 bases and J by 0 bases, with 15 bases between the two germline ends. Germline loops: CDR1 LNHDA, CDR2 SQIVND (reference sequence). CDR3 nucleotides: TGTGCCAGTAGTATAGATCCGGGAGGGGCAAGCTCTGGAAACACCATATATTTT. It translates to CASSIDPGGASSGNTIYF.

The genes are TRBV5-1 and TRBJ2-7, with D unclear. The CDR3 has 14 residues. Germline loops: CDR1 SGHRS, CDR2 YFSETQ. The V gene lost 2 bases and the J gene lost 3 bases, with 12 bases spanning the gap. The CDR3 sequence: CASSFRVNDYEQYF. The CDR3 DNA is TGCGCCAGCAGCTTTCGAGTCAACGACTACGAGCAGTACTTC.

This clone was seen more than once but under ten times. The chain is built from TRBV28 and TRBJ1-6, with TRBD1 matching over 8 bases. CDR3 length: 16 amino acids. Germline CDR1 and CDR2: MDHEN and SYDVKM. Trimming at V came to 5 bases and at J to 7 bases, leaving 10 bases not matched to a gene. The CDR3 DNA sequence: TGTGCCAGCAGTGGCCCCCGGGACAGGAGGAATTCACCCCTCCACTTT. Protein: CASSGPRDRRNSPLHF.

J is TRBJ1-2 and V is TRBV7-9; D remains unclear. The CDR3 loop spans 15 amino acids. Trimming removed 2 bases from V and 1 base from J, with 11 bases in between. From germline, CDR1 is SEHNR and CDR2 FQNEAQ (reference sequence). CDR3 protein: CASSLSQVFNYGYTF. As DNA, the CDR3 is TGTGCCAGCAGCTTAAGTCAGGTCTTTAACTATGGCTACACCTTC.

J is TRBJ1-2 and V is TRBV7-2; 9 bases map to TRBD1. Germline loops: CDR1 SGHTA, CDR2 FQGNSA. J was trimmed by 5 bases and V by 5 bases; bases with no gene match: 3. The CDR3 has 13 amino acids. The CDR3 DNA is TGTGCCAGCAGCGACGACAGGGGGTATGGCTACACCTTC. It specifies CASSDDRGYGYTF.

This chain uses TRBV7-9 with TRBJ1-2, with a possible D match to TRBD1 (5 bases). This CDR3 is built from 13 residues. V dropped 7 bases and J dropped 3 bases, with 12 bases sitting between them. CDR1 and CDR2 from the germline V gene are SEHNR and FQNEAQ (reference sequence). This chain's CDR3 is CASIGGTDYGYTF. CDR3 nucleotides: TGTGCCAGCATCGGGGGAACGGACTATGGCTACACCTTC.

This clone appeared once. This CDR3 reads CASSRELSNQPQHF. The CDR3 bases are TGTGCCAGCAGTAGAGAACTCAGCAATCAGCCCCAGCATTTT. The chain carries TRBV6-5 and TRBJ1-5, with D unresolved. Between the trimmed V and J ends, which lost 5 bases and 1 base, there was a span of 9 bases. This CDR3 contains 14 residues. Looked up from germline, CDR1 is MNHEY and CDR2 is SVGAGI.

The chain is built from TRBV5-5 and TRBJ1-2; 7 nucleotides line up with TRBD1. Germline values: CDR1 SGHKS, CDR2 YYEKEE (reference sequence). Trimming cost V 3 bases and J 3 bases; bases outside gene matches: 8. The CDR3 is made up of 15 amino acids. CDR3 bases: TGTGCCAGCAGCTGGAGACAGGGTAATCACTATGGCTACACCTTC. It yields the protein CASSWRQGNHYGYTF.

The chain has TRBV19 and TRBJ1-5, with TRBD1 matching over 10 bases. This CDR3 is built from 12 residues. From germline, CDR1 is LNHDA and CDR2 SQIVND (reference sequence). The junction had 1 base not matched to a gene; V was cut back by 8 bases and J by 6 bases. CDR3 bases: TGTGCCAGTGGGACAGGGGTTCAGCCCCAGCATTTT. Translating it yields CASGTGVQPQHF.

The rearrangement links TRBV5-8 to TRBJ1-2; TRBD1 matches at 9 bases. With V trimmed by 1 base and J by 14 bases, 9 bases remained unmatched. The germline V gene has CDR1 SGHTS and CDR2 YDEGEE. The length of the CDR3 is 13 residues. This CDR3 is CASSLLRDREKTF. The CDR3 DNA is TGTGCCAGCAGCTTGTTACGGGACAGGGAAAAGACCTTC.